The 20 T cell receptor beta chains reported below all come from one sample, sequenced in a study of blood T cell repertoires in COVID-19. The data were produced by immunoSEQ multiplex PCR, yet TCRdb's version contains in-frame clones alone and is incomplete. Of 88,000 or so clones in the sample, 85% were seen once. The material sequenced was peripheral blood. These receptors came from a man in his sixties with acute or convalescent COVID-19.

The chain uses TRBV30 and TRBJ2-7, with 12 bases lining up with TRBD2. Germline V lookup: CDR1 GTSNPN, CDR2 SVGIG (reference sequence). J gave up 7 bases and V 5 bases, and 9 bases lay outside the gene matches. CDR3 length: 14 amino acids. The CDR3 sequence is CAWARLAGVVEQYF. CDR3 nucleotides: TGTGCCTGGGCAAGACTAGCGGGAGTAGTGGAGCAGTACTTC.

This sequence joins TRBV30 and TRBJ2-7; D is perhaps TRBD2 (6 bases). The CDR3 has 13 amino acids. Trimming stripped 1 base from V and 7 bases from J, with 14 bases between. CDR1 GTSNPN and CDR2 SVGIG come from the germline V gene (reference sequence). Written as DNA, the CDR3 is TGTGCCTGGAGTGCGTCAGGGAGGAAAGAGCAGTACTTC. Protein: CAWSASGRKEQYF.

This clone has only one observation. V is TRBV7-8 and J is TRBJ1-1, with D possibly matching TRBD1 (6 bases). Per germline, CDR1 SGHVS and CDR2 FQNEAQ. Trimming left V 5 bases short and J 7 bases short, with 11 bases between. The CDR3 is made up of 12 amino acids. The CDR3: CASSIDRFEAFF. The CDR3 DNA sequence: TGTGCCAGCAGCATCGACAGGTTTGAAGCTTTCTTT.

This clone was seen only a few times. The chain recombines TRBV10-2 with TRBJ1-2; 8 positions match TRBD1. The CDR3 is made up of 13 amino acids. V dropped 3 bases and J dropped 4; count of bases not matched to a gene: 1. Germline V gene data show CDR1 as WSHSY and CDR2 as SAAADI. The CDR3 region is CASSDDRGYGYTF. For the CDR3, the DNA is TGCGCCAGCAGTGATGACAGGGGCTATGGCTACACCTTC.

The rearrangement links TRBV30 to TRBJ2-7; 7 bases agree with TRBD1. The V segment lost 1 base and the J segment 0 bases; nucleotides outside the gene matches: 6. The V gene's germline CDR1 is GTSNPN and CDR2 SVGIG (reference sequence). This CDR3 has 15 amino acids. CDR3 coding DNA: TGTGCCTGGAGTGCGATACGACAGGGCTCCTACGAGCAGTACTTC. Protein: CAWSAIRQGSYEQYF.

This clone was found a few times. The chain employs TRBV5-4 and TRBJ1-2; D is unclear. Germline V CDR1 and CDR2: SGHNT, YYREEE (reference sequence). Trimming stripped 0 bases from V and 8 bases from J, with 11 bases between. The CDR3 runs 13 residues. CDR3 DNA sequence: TGTGCCAGCAGCTTGGATGTAACTAAGGGCTACACCTTC. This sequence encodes CASSLDVTKGYTF.

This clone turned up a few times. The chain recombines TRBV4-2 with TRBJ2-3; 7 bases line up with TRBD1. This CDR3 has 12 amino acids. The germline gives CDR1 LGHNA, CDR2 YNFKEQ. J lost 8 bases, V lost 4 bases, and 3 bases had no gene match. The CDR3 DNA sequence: TGTGCCAGCAGCCCAGACAGGGCTACGCAGTATTTT. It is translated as CASSPDRATQYF.

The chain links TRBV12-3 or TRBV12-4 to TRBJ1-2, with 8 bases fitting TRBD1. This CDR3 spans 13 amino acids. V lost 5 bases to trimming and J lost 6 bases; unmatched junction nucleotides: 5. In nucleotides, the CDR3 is TGTGCCAGCAGTCGACAGGGGATTAATGGCTACACCTTC. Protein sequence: CASSRQGINGYTF.

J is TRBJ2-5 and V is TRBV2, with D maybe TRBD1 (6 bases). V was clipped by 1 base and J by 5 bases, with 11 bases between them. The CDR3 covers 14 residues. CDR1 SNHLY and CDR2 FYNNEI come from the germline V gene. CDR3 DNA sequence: TGTGCCAGCAGTGAAGTCAGGGGTCGGGAGACCCAGTACTTC. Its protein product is CASSEVRGRETQYF. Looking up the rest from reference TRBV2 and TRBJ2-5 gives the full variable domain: EPEVTQTPSHQVTQMGQEVILRCVPISNHLYFYWYRQILGQKVEFLVSFYNNEISEKSEIFDDQFSVERPDGSNFTLKIRSTKLEDSAMYFCASSEVRGRETQYFGPGTRLLVL.

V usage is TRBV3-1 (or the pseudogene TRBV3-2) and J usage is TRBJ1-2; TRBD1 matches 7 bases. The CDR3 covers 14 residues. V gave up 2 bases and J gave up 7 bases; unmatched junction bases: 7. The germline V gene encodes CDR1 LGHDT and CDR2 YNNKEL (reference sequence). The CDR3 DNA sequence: TGTGCCAGCAGCCAATCTGAGGGGGCGCGTGGCTACACCTTC. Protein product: CASSQSEGARGYTF.

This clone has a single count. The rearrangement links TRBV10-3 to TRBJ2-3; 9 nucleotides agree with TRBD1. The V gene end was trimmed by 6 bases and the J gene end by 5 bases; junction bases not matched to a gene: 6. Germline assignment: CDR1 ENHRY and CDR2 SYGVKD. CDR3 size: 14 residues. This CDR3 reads CAIRPGQGGDTQYF. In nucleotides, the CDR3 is TGTGCCATCAGACCGGGACAGGGAGGAGATACGCAGTATTTT.

The DNA for the CDR3 is TGTGCCAGTAGTATCGGGCAGGGTTATGGCTACACCTTC. Protein product: CASSIGQGYGYTF. J is TRBJ1-2 and V is TRBV19; TRBD1 might be the D (5 bases). The germline V gene has CDR1 LNHDA and CDR2 SQIVND (reference sequence). Trimming removed 3 bases from V and 5 bases from J, with 10 bases in between. CDR3 length: 13 amino acids. Full variable domain (outside the CDR3, taken from reference TRBV19 and TRBJ1-2): DGGITQSPKYLFRKEGQNVTLSCEQNLNHDAMYWYRQDPGQGLRLIYYSQIVNDFQKGDIAEGYSVSREKKESFPLTVTSAQKNPTAFYLCASSIGQGYGYTFGSGTRLTVV.

CDR3 DNA sequence: TGTGCCAGCGCGTTTGCAGGGGAAGAGACCCAGTACTTC. It translates to CASAFAGEETQYF. The V call is TRBV6-5, the J call TRBJ2-5; possible D gene TRBD1, 6 bases. Trimming removed 8 bases at V and 3 bases at J, with 13 bases between. The CDR3 extends over 13 amino acids. Germline loops: CDR1 MNHEY, CDR2 SVGAGI.

CDR3 sequence reads: CASSISGGAPNEQFF. CDR3 nucleotides: TGTGCCAGCAGCATTAGCGGGGGGGCCCCCAATGAGCAGTTCTTC. The chain carries TRBV11-2 and TRBJ2-1; 11 bases line up with TRBD2. V gave up 5 bases and J gave up 6 bases; unmatched junction bases: 6. The germline V gene has CDR1 SGHAT and CDR2 FQNNGV. The CDR3 has 15 amino acids.

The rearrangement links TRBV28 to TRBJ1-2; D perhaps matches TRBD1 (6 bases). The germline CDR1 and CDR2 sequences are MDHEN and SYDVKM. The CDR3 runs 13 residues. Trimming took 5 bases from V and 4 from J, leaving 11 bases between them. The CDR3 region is CASSLGQPYGYTF. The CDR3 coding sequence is TGTGCCAGCAGTCTCGGACAGCCCTATGGCTACACCTTC.

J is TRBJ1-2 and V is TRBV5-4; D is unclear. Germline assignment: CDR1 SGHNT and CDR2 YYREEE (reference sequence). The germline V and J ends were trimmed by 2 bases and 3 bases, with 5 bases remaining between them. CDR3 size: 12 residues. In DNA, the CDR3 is TGTGCCAGCAGCTTCGTCGACTATGGCTACACCTTC. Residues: CASSFVDYGYTF.

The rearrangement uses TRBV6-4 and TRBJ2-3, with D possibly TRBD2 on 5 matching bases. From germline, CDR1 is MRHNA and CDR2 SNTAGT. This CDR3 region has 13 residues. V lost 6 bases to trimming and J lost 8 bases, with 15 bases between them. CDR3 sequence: CASRPDFSGTQYF. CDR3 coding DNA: TGTGCCAGCAGGCCCGACTTCAGCGGTACGCAGTATTTT.

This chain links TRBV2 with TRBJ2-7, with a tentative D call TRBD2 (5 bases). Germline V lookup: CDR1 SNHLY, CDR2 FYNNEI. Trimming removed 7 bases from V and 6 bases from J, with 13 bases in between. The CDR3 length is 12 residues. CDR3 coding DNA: TGTGCCAGCAAATCCGGGGTGGTCGAGCAGTACTTC. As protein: CASKSGVVEQYF.

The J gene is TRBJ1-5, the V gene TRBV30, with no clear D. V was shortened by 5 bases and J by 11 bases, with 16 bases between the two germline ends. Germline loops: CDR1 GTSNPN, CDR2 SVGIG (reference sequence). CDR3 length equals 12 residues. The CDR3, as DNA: TGTGCCTGGGCTCCCAAGGGAGGAGCCCAGCATTTT. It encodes CAWAPKGGAQHF.

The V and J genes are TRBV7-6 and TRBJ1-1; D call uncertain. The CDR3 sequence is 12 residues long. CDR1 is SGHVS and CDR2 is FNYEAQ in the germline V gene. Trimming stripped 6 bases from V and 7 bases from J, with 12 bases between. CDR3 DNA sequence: TGTGCCAGCAGTCCCTCGAGGGATGAAGCTTTCTTT. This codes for CASSPSRDEAFF.